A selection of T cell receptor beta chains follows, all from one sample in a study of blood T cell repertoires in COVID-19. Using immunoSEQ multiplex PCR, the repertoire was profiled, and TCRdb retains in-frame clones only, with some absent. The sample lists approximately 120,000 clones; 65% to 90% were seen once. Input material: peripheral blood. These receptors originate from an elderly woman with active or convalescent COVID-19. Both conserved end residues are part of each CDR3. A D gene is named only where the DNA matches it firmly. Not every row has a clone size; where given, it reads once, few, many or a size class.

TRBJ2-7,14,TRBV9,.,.,CASSVAEGEGEQYF,TGTGCCAGCAGCGTAGCTGAGGGGGAGGGTGAGCAGTACTTC
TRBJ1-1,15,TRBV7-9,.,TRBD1,CASSPRTGEEVEAFF,TGTGCCAGCAGCCCCCGGACAGGGGAAGAAGTTGAAGCTTTCTTT
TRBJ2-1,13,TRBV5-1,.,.,CASSLDLYNEQFF,TGCGCCAGCAGCTTGGACTTATACAATGAGCAGTTCTTC
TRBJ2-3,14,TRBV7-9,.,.,CASSNPSGTDTQYF,TGTGCCAGCAGCAACCCGAGCGGCACAGATACGCAGTATTTT
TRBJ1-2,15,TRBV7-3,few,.,CASSLRQDPNYGYTF,TGTGCCAGCAGCTTAAGACAGGATCCTAACTATGGCTACACCTTC
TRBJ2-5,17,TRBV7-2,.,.,CASSNPLASVHRETQYF,TGTGCCAGCAGCAACCCTTTGGCTAGCGTGCATCGGGAGACCCAGTACTTC
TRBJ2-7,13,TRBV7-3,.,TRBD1,CASARQGTGEQYF,TGTGCCAGCGCGCGTCAGGGGACAGGGGAGCAGTACTTC
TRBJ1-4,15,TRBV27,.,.,CASRQGGGTNEKLFF,TGTGCCAGCAGACAAGGGGGGGGCACTAATGAAAAACTGTTTTTT
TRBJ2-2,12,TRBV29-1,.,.,CSVGGRTGELFF,TGCAGCGTTGGGGGGCGTACCGGGGAGCTGTTTTTT
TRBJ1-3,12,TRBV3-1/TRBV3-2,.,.,CASGLHGNTIYF,TGTGCCAGCGGACTTCATGGAAACACCATATATTTT